One sample yielded the 32 T cell receptor beta chains listed below, sequenced in a study of cytomegalovirus exposure and HLA in healthy donors. This PCR relied on a set of 60 Vbeta primers and 13 Jbeta primers. Method: immunoSEQ multiplex PCR; TCRdb's copy keeps in-frame clones and lacks some. The profile shows about 110,000 clones, more than 65% of them singletons. The sequenced material came from PBMCs. These receptors were obtained from a boy between 5 and 17 years old in good health and CMV-seronegative.

The J gene is TRBJ2-3, the V gene TRBV5-1; TRBD2 is a possible D gene (5 bases). Germline CDR1 is SGHRS and CDR2 is YFSETQ. The germline V and J ends were trimmed by 7 bases and 5 bases, with 17 bases remaining between them. The length of the CDR3 is 14 residues. The DNA for the CDR3 is TGCGCCAGCGCTGAGTCCGGACTCGGAGATACGCAGTATTTT. It encodes CASAESGLGDTQYF.

The gene calls are TRBV6-5 and TRBJ1-6; D not resolved. Trimming cost V 6 bases and J 13 bases, with 16 bases left between them. This CDR3 region has 13 residues. Germline V CDR1 and CDR2: MNHEY, SVGAGI. CDR3 protein: CASREKSRAPLHF. CDR3 DNA: TGTGCCAGCAGAGAAAAGTCCCGTGCGCCCCTCCACTTT.

The rearrangement links TRBV2 to TRBJ2-7; D unresolved. The length of the CDR3 is 11 residues. Germline CDR1 reads SNHLY; CDR2 reads FYNNEI. V was pared by 7 bases and J by 3 bases, with 7 bases between. The CDR3 sequence: CASTPVYEQYF. The CDR3 nucleotides are TGTGCCAGCACCCCGGTCTACGAGCAGTACTTC.

The gene calls are TRBV7-3 and TRBJ1-1; D is possibly TRBD1 (6 bases). Germline CDR1 is SGHTA and CDR2 is FQGTGA. There are 14 residues in the CDR3. V lost 2 bases to trimming and J lost 5 bases, with 12 bases between them. CDR3 loop: CASSLLGGGTEAFF. In nucleotides, the CDR3 is TGTGCCAGCAGCTTATTAGGGGGTGGGACTGAAGCTTTCTTT.

This clone was picked up one time. This chain connects TRBV29-1 to TRBJ1-1; D unresolved. Between the trimmed V and J ends, which lost 7 bases and 0 bases, there was a span of 6 bases. Germline V gene lookup returns CDR1 SQVTM and CDR2 ANQGSEA. This CDR3 is 11 amino acids long. The CDR3 region has the DNA TGCAGCGCCTCTATGAACACTGAAGCTTTCTTT. Protein: CSASMNTEAFF.

The chain joins TRBV30 to TRBJ2-4; D is perhaps TRBD2 (6 bases). Germline V lookup: CDR1 GTSNPN, CDR2 SVGIG (reference sequence). This CDR3 is built from 14 residues. The ends were cut back, 5 bases at V and 0 bases at J, with 11 bases in the middle. CDR3 coding DNA: TGTGCCTGGGAAGGAGGGCTAGCCAAAAACATTCAGTACTTC. It is translated as CAWEGGLAKNIQYF.

V and J are TRBV28 and TRBJ1-1, with 8 bases fitting TRBD1. This CDR3 has 14 amino acids. After removal of 8 bases from V and 1 base from J, the junction contained 6 bases not matched to a gene. Per germline, CDR1 MDHEN and CDR2 SYDVKM. CDR3 residues: CASWTGLRNTEAFF. The CDR3 DNA is TGTGCCAGCTGGACAGGGTTGAGGAACACTGAAGCTTTCTTT.

CDR3 bases: TGCAGCGTTGCCGGACAGGGGGGCTCCTACGAGCAGTACTTC. Residues: CSVAGQGGSYEQYF. The chain is built from TRBV29-1 and TRBJ2-7; 10 bases agree with TRBD1. Germline values: CDR1 SQVTM, CDR2 ANQGSEA. Trimming cost V 4 bases and J 0 bases; bases outside gene matches: 3. The CDR3 contains 14 residues.

CDR3 in DNA: TGTGCCAGCAGCGCAAACAGGGGACGGGGCGAGCAGTACTTC. Protein product: CASSANRGRGEQYF. The chain employs TRBV6-5 and TRBJ2-7; 7 bases map to TRBD1. This CDR3 region has 14 residues. Trimming at V came to 6 bases and at J to 6 bases, leaving 11 bases not matched to a gene. Germline V gene data show CDR1 as MNHEY and CDR2 as SVGAGI.

This sequence joins TRBV27 and TRBJ1-2; the match to TRBD1 covers 9 bases. Germline V lookup: CDR1 MNHEY, CDR2 SMNVEV (reference sequence). The V segment lost 3 bases and the J segment 6 bases; nucleotides outside the gene matches: 2. The CDR3 is 13 amino acids. In DNA form, the CDR3 reads TGTGCCAGCAGTTTTTGGGACAGGGATGGCTACACCTTC. Residues: CASSFWDRDGYTF.

The DNA of the CDR3 is TGTGCCAGCAGCGCAGATATGAACACTGAAGCTTTCTTT. Protein product: CASSADMNTEAFF. The chain recombines TRBV2 with TRBJ1-1; no definite D call. The CDR3 is made up of 13 amino acids. Germline V CDR1 and CDR2: SNHLY, FYNNEI. V was shortened by 6 bases and J by 0 bases, with 8 bases between the two germline ends.

V and J are TRBV27 and TRBJ2-7; maybe TRBD1 (5 bases). Trimming took 6 bases from V and 3 from J, leaving 12 bases between them. Germline CDR1 reads MNHEY; CDR2 reads SMNVEV (reference sequence). The CDR3 length is 13 residues. In nucleotides, the CDR3 is TGTGCCAGCAGCCCCTCGCAGGGCTACGAGCAGTACTTC. This gives the protein CASSPSQGYEQYF.

In DNA, the CDR3 is TGTGCCACCAGGACGGGAGGGAGCAATCAGCCCCAGCATTTT. It is translated as CATRTGGSNQPQHF. The chain is built from TRBV27 and TRBJ1-5; D is unclear. Germline assignment: CDR1 MNHEY and CDR2 SMNVEV (reference sequence). The CDR3 is 14 amino acids. Deletions cut 10 bases from V and 1 base from J, with 14 bases between.

This chain uses TRBV4-2 with TRBJ2-6; D is possibly TRBD1 (6 bases). The CDR3 sequence is 17 residues long. Trimming took off 1 base at V and 2 bases at J, with 12 bases between the two ends. Germline CDR1 and CDR2: LGHNA and YNFKEQ. CDR3: CASSQATGYAGANVLTF. The CDR3 nucleotides read TGTGCCAGCAGCCAAGCTACAGGGTACGCTGGGGCCAACGTCCTGACTTTC.

This rearrangement joins TRBV16 to TRBJ2-4, with 9 nucleotides matching TRBD1. The length of the CDR3 is 18 residues. Germline CDR1 is KGHSY and CDR2 is FQNENV. Trimming took 3 bases from V and 1 from J; bases not matched to a gene: 10. CDR3 nucleotides: TGTGCCAGCAGCCAGTCACAGGGGGCAGAACAGGCCAAAAACATTCAGTACTTC. It is translated as CASSQSQGAEQAKNIQYF.

This clone was picked up one time. The genes are TRBV6-4 and TRBJ2-7; 8 nucleotides match TRBD2. The CDR3 is 16 amino acids. The trim removed 0 bases at V and 4 bases at J, leaving 8 bases unmatched. The germline gives CDR1 MRHNA, CDR2 SNTAGT. The CDR3 here is CASSDSAAGGPYEQYF. The CDR3 coding sequence is TGTGCCAGCAGTGACTCGGCGGCGGGGGGCCCTTACGAGCAGTACTTC.

The V and J genes are TRBV29-1 and TRBJ2-2, with 7 bases that match TRBD1. V lost 5 bases and J lost 1; bases outside the gene matches: 13. Germline V gene sequence: CDR1 SQVTM, CDR2 ANQGSEA. The CDR3 is made up of 17 amino acids. DNA for the CDR3: TGCAGCGTTCTTTGGCCTGGGACAGAAATGAACACCGGGGAGCTGTTTTTT. This sequence encodes CSVLWPGTEMNTGELFF.

This clone appeared a few times. The rearrangement links TRBV6-6 to TRBJ1-5; 7 bases are shared with TRBD1. Trimming took 6 bases from V and 3 from J; bases not matched to a gene: 2. CDR1 and CDR2 (germline): MNHNY, SVGAGI (reference sequence). The CDR3 runs 13 residues. The DNA for the CDR3 is TGTGCCAGCAGACAGGGGTACAATCAGCCCCAGCATTTT. Amino acid sequence: CASRQGYNQPQHF.

A note on this clone: Additional DNA sequences in this sample encode the identical CDR3. V and J are TRBV19 and TRBJ2-1, with D maybe TRBD2 (6 bases). CDR1 LNHDA and CDR2 SQIVND come from the germline V gene (reference sequence). The V end was cut by 2 bases, the J end by 7 bases, with 6 bases between. This CDR3 comprises 12 residues. CDR3 nucleotides: TGTGCCAGTAGTATACGGGGGAATGAGCAGTTCTTC. Amino acid sequence: CASSIRGNEQFF. The variable domain in full, with the rest retrieved from reference TRBV19 and TRBJ2-1, is DGGITQSPKYLFRKEGQNVTLSCEQNLNHDAMYWYRQDPGQGLRLIYYSQIVNDFQKGDIAEGYSVSREKKESFPLTVTSAQKNPTAFYLCASSIRGNEQFFGPGTRLTVL.

The gene calls are TRBV5-6 and TRBJ1-2; 8 positions match TRBD1. J lost 5 bases, V lost 4 bases, and 19 bases had no gene match. This CDR3 region has 18 residues. Per germline, CDR1 SGHDT and CDR2 YYEEEE. Here the CDR3 reads CASSLSRRQGLRGYGYTF. The CDR3 nucleotides read TGTGCCAGCAGCCTATCCCGAAGACAGGGGTTGAGGGGTTATGGCTACACCTTC. The full variable domain, in which reference TRBV5-6 and TRBJ1-2 provide the parts outside the CDR3, is DAGVTQSPTHLIKTRGQQVTLRCSPKSGHDTVSWYQQALGQGPQFIFQYYEEEERQRGNFPDRFSGHQFPNYSSELNVNALLLGDSALYLCASSLSRRQGLRGYGYTFGSGTRLTVV.

The chain is built from TRBV5-4 and TRBJ2-3, with 7 positions matching TRBD2. Trimming removed 2 bases from V and 5 bases from J; junction bases left unmatched: 5. The CDR3 has 14 amino acids. Germline V CDR1 and CDR2: SGHNT, YYREEE (reference sequence). The CDR3 coding sequence is TGTGCCAGCAGCTTAACTAGCGAGTTAGATACGCAGTATTTT. Translation gives CASSLTSELDTQYF.

V usage is TRBV4-1 and J usage is TRBJ1-3; D is unclear. The CDR3 spans 15 residues. The V end lost 4 bases, the J end lost 3 bases, and 13 bases lay between the germline ends. In germline, CDR1 is MGHRA, CDR2 YSYEKL. CDR3 region: CASSLGGLGGNTIYF. The CDR3 nucleotides are TGCGCCAGCAGCCTAGGAGGGCTCGGTGGAAACACCATATATTTT.

The chain carries TRBV25-1 and TRBJ2-5, with D unresolved. The V gene's germline CDR1 is MGHDK and CDR2 SYGVNS. The ends were cut back, 0 bases at V and 0 bases at J, with 11 bases in the middle. The CDR3 has 16 residues. The CDR3, as DNA: TGTGCCAGCAGTGAATACCCTAGAGTAGACCAAGAGACCCAGTACTTC. Translating it yields CASSEYPRVDQETQYF.

The chain couples TRBV11-2 to TRBJ2-7; D is ambiguous. Per germline, CDR1 SGHAT and CDR2 FQNNGV. The V and J ends lost 3 bases and 5 bases respectively, with 14 bases between them. The CDR3 extends over 14 amino acids. CDR3 amino acids: CASSFPGPIHEQYF. The CDR3, as DNA: TGTGCCAGCAGCTTCCCTGGCCCCATCCACGAGCAGTACTTC.

The rearrangement uses TRBV28 and TRBJ2-7, with D possibly matching TRBD2 (6 bases). The germline V gene encodes CDR1 MDHEN and CDR2 SYDVKM. The CDR3 has 14 residues. Trimming left V 7 bases short and J 4 bases short, with 17 bases between. CDR3 sequence (DNA): TGTGCCAGCACCACGGGAGAGAGGCTTTACGAGCAGTACTTC. This translates into CASTTGERLYEQYF. Variable domain in full (rest from reference TRBV28 and TRBJ2-7): DVKVTQSSRYLVKRTGEKVFLECVQDMDHENMFWYRQDPGLGLRLIYFSYDVKMKEKGDIPEGYSVSREKKERFSLILESASTNQTSMYLCASTTGERLYEQYFGPGTRLTVT.

The chain recombines TRBV29-1 with TRBJ1-1; the match to TRBD1 covers 8 bases. CDR1 is SQVTM, CDR2 ANQGSEA, per germline. This CDR3 contains 13 residues. V lost 7 bases to trimming and J lost 0 bases; unmatched junction nucleotides: 4. For the CDR3, the DNA is TGCAGCGGATGGGACAGGTTGAACACTGAAGCTTTCTTT. Protein: CSGWDRLNTEAFF.

Written as DNA, the CDR3 is TGTGCCAGCTCACCACCGTTCTTCTCCTACGAGCAGTACTTC. It translates to CASSPPFFSYEQYF. The V and J genes are TRBV18 and TRBJ2-7; no definite D call. Germline values: CDR1 KGHSH, CDR2 LQKENI. The CDR3 spans 14 residues. V gave up 0 bases and J gave up 0 bases, with 6 bases separating them.

The genes are TRBV28 and TRBJ2-1; TRBD2 agrees at 13 bases. Trimming took 4 bases from V and 9 from J; bases not matched to a gene: 9. Germline V lookup: CDR1 MDHEN, CDR2 SYDVKM. This CDR3 comprises 16 residues. The CDR3 DNA reads as TGTGCCAGCAGTTCGGGACTAGCGGGAAGATATAGTGAGCAGTTCTTC. Protein product: CASSSGLAGRYSEQFF.

This clone was counted once. The chain carries TRBV30 and TRBJ2-3; the D gene is possibly TRBD2 (6 bases). Trimming pared 0 bases from V and 0 bases from J, leaving 13 bases between. The CDR3 is 16 amino acids. Germline CDR1 reads GTSNPN; CDR2 reads SVGIG (reference sequence). This CDR3 reads CAWSVGGLDSTDTQYF. The DNA for the CDR3 is TGTGCCTGGAGTGTCGGAGGGTTAGATAGCACAGATACGCAGTATTTT.

This clone occurred once. The rearrangement uses TRBV9 and TRBJ2-7; tentative D call: TRBD1 (6 bases). Germline V gives CDR1 SGDLS, CDR2 YYNGEE. This CDR3 is built from 14 residues. With 4 bases removed from V and 2 bases from J, the gap between germline ends came to 13 bases. CDR3 loop: CASSPGHSPYEQYF. CDR3 sequence (DNA): TGTGCCAGCAGCCCGGGACACTCCCCCTACGAGCAGTACTTC.

This chain joins TRBV20-1 and TRBJ2-7, with D uncertain. CDR3 length: 11 residues. Germline V gene sequence: CDR1 DFQATT, CDR2 SNEGSKA (reference sequence). V was clipped by 3 bases and J by 6 bases, with 9 bases between them. The CDR3 is CSASIAPEQYF. The CDR3 DNA reads as TGCAGTGCTAGTATAGCCCCCGAGCAGTACTTC.

V gene TRBV2 combines with J gene TRBJ2-2; 7 nucleotides align to TRBD1. V dropped 1 base and J dropped 6; count of bases not matched to a gene: 2. The CDR3 has 14 amino acids. The germline gives CDR1 SNHLY, CDR2 FYNNEI. The CDR3 spells CASSEGQGAGELFF. CDR3 coding DNA: TGTGCCAGCAGTGAAGGTCAGGGGGCCGGGGAGCTGTTTTTT. Using reference TRBV2 and TRBJ2-2 for the parts outside the CDR3, the full variable domain is EPEVTQTPSHQVTQMGQEVILRCVPISNHLYFYWYRQILGQKVEFLVSFYNNEISEKSEIFDDQFSVERPDGSNFTLKIRSTKLEDSAMYFCASSEGQGAGELFFGEGSRLTVL.